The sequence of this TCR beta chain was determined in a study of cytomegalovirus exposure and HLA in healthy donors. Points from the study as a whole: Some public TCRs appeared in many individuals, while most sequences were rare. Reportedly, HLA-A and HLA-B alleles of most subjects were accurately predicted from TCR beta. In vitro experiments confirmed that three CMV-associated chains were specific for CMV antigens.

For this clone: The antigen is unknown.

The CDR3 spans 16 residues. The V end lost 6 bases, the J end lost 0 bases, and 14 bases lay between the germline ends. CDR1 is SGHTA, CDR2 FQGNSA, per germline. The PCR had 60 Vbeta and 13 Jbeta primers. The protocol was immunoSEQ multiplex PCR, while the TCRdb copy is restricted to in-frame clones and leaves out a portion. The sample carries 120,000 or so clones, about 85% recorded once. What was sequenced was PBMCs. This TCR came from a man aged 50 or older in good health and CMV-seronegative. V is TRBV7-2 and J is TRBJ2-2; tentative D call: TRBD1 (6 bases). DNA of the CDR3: TGTGCCAGCAGGCAATCATCAGGGGCGAACACCGGGGAGCTGTTTTTT. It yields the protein CASRQSSGANTGELFF.